This T cell receptor beta chain was profiled in a study of blood T cell repertoires in COVID-19. The V gene end was trimmed by 1 base and the J gene end by 7 bases; junction bases not matched to a gene: 2. The CDR3 length is 15 residues. The germline CDR1 and CDR2 sequences are MGHRA and YSYEKL. Here immunoSEQ multiplex PCR was the method, and the copy in TCRdb shows in-frame clones only, minus some. The sample carries some 450,000 clones, approximately 88% recorded once. The sample comprised peripheral blood. This sequence originates from a woman aged 45 to 65 with COVID-19, enrolled during active disease. The V call is TRBV4-1, the J call TRBJ2-1; 12 nucleotides align to TRBD2. CDR3 residues: CASSQGLAGANEQFF. In nucleotides, the CDR3 is TGCGCCAGCAGCCAAGGACTAGCGGGGGCAAATGAGCAGTTCTTC.